A selection of T cell receptor beta chains follows, all from one sample in a study of lymphopenia after photon versus proton radiotherapy. Using immunoSEQ multiplex PCR, the repertoire was profiled, and TCRdb retains in-frame clones only, with some absent. The sample has 40,000 or so clones, less than 90% seen once. The sample here was peripheral blood, taken from a patient treated with photon-based radiotherapy. These receptors originate from a man aged 35 to 55 with gastric cancer. The CDR3 runs from the conserved cysteine through the conserved F or W. The order of the fields is clone size, J gene, D gene, V gene, CDR3 protein, CDR3 DNA. A D gene is named only where the DNA matches it firmly. The size field is filled for only some rows; it gives once, few, many or a size class.

>NA|TRBJ2-3|NA|TRBV7-8
CASSFQGTDTQYF
TGTGCCAGCAGCTTTCAGGGGACAGATACGCAGTATTTT
>NA|TRBJ2-7|TRBD2|TRBV9
CASSYRGEVDEQYF
TGTGCCAGCAGCTACCGGGGGGAGGTCGACGAGCAGTACTTC
>once|TRBJ2-7|NA|TRBV5-1
CASSLQGYEQYF
TGCGCCAGCAGCTTACAGGGCTACGAGCAGTACTTC
>once|TRBJ2-5|TRBD2|TRBV5-1
CASSTGGTRIETQYF
TGCGCCAGCAGCACCGGGGGGACTAGAATTGAGACCCAGTACTTC
>NA|TRBJ2-5|NA|TRBV2
CASRDPPLHTNLEKETQYF
TGTGCCAGCAGGGATCCCCCGCTACACACCAATCTAGAAAAAGAGACCCAGTACTTC
>NA|TRBJ1-4|TRBD1|TRBV15
CATSSEQGVGLEKLFF
TGTGCCACCAGCAGCGAACAGGGGGTAGGCCTAGAAAAACTGTTTTTT
>NA|TRBJ2-7|NA|TRBV6-1
CASSDMVHYGEYF
TGTGCCAGCAGTGACATGGTACACTATGGGGAGTACTTC
>NA|TRBJ2-7|NA|TRBV19
CASSTRYPTYEQYF
TGTGCCAGTAGTACCCGATATCCGACCTACGAGCAGTACTTC
>NA|TRBJ2-7|NA|TRBV4-2
CASSQDIGREQYF
TGTGCCAGCAGCCAAGATATAGGGAGGGAGCAGTACTTC
>NA|TRBJ1-6|NA|TRBV2
CASSDTVYNSPLHF
TGTGCCAGCAGTGATACAGTCTATAATTCACCCCTCCACTTT
>NA|TRBJ1-6|NA|TRBV5-4
CASSSAGARSPLHF
TGTGCCAGCAGCTCCGCAGGGGCGAGGTCACCCCTCCACTTT
>NA|TRBJ2-7|TRBD2|TRBV4-3
CASSRGTSGGRNEQYF
TGCGCCAGCAGCCGAGGGACTAGCGGGGGGCGGAACGAGCAGTACTTC
>NA|TRBJ1-6|TRBD1|TRBV9
CASSGQGASNSPLHF
TGTGCCAGCAGCGGACAGGGGGCGTCTAATTCACCCCTCCACTTT
>NA|TRBJ1-1|NA|TRBV5-6
CASSLVYRDTEAFF
TGTGCCAGCAGCCTTGTATACAGGGACACTGAAGCTTTCTTT
>NA|TRBJ2-4|NA|TRBV4-1
CASSQDGARRSQNIQYF
TGCGCCAGCAGCCAAGATGGGGCACGGAGGTCACAAAACATTCAGTACTTC
>NA|TRBJ1-4|NA|TRBV19
CASRSGVGANEKLFF
TGTGCCAGTAGATCAGGGGTTGGAGCTAATGAAAAACTGTTTTTT
>NA|TRBJ2-1|NA|TRBV7-2
CASSLVPQANNEQFF
TGTGCCAGCAGCTTAGTCCCCCAGGCTAATAATGAGCAGTTCTTC
>NA|TRBJ2-7|TRBD1|TRBV5-1
CASSLGDRFEQYF
TGCGCCAGCAGCTTGGGGGACAGGTTCGAGCAGTACTTC
>few|TRBJ2-1|TRBD1|TRBV5-4
CASKPGTVQSNEQFF
TGTGCCAGTAAGCCTGGGACAGTCCAAAGCAATGAGCAGTTCTTC
>NA|TRBJ2-7|NA|TRBV19
CASSIGEVGSYEQYF
TGTGCCAGTAGTATCGGGGAGGTAGGGTCCTACGAGCAGTACTTC
>few|TRBJ2-3|NA|TRBV7-2
CASSYSWDTQYF
TGTGCCAGCAGCTATTCATGGGATACGCAGTATTTT
>NA|TRBJ2-4|TRBD1|TRBV4-2
CASSQEGTESLAKNIQYF
TGTGCCAGCAGCCAAGAAGGGACAGAGAGTCTAGCCAAAAACATTCAGTACTTC
>NA|TRBJ2-1|NA|TRBV11-2
CASSRGGNEQFF
TGTGCCAGCAGCCGAGGGGGCAATGAGCAGTTCTTC
>NA|TRBJ2-7|TRBD1|TRBV27
CASSTPRTGYEQYF
TGTGCCAGCAGTACCCCTAGGACAGGCTACGAGCAGTACTTC
>NA|TRBJ2-7|NA|TRBV6-5
CASSYSAGRRVEQYF
TGTGCCAGCAGTTACTCTGCAGGGCGGAGGGTCGAGCAGTACTTC
>NA|TRBJ1-2|NA|TRBV7-9
CASSLGGLGSGYTF
TGTGCCAGCAGCCTGGGGGGGCTCGGAAGTGGCTACACCTTC
>NA|TRBJ2-5|NA|TRBV9
CASSSWTGGAQETQYF
TGTGCCAGCAGCTCCTGGACTGGGGGGGCTCAAGAGACCCAGTACTTC
>NA|TRBJ1-5|NA|TRBV4-2
CASSQDSGGPQHF
TGTGCCAGCAGCCAAGATTCCGGGGGACCCCAGCATTTT
>NA|TRBJ1-4|NA|TRBV5-8
CASSLGVKDNEKLFF
TGTGCCAGCAGCTTGGGTGTGAAGGACAATGAAAAACTGTTTTTT
>NA|TRBJ2-2|NA|TRBV11-1
CASSLAGRGSVFF
TGTGCCAGCAGCTTAGCAGGCAGGGGTTCGGTGTTTTTT
>NA|TRBJ1-6|TRBD1|TRBV4-3
CASSPGDRGNSPLHF
TGCGCCAGCAGCCCCGGCGACAGGGGGAATTCACCCCTCCACTTT
>NA|TRBJ2-1|NA|TRBV29-1
CSVEDPKRQNYNEQFF
TGCAGCGTTGAAGATCCAAAACGACAGAACTACAATGAGCAGTTCTTC